These 7 T cell receptor beta chains were all obtained from the same sample, sequenced in a study of regulatory T cells in long-lasting Graves disease. With iRepertoire HTBI primers and Arm-PCR of CDR3 regions, TCR beta libraries were built. TCRdb itself ran the multiplex PCR reads through MiXCR, one entry per CDR3 protein. The sample yields 400,000 to 500,000 distinct CDR3 sequences, around 15% seen once. Time point denoted: newly diagnosed GD, antithyroid drugs for less than 3 months. Making the TCR library involved RNA that had been extracted from PBMCs. The sample also formed part of further work on T cells in Graves' hyperthyroidism and ophthalmopathy.

Material: peripheral blood mononuclear cells (PBMCs), obtained at new diagnosis, from a patient treated with antithyroid drugs. The receptors come from a woman in her 50s with Graves disease.

This clonotype was seen repeatedly, ten times or more. The chain uses TRBV10-3 and TRBJ2-3, with D tentatively TRBD1 or TRBD2 (7 bases each). CDR3 size: 17 residues. Deletions cut 6 bases from V and 5 bases from J, with 24 bases between. Germline V gene lookup returns CDR1 ENHRY and CDR2 SYGVKD. This CDR3 is CAISGLGGRGQGDTQYF. The CDR3, as DNA: TGTGCCATCAGCGGACTTGGGGGGAGGGGGCAAGGAGATACGCAGTATTTT.

In this sample, this clonotype turned up many times. The rearrangement joins TRBV5-6 to TRBJ1-1; the D gene is possibly TRBD1 (5 bases). With 3 bases removed from V and 1 base from J, the gap between germline ends came to 10 bases. Looked up from germline, CDR1 is SGHDT and CDR2 is YYEEEE. The CDR3 runs 14 residues. CDR3 in DNA: TGTGCCAGCAGCTCGGGACCGCAGAACACTGAAGCTTTCTTT. Its translation: CASSSGPQNTEAFF.

This clonotype was counted at least ten times. CDR3 in DNA: TGCGCCAGCAGCTTGGGAGTAGCGGGAGGTTACGAGCAGTACTTC. Protein: CASSLGVAGGYEQYF. This sequence joins TRBV5-1 and TRBJ2-7; 10 positions match TRBD2. Per germline, CDR1 SGHRS and CDR2 YFSETQ. Trimming removed 0 bases from V and 4 bases from J; junction bases left unmatched: 4. The CDR3 consists of 15 residues.

This clonotype was picked up many times. The chain has TRBV11-2 and TRBJ2-7; TRBD2 aligns across 7 bases. Germline V gene data show CDR1 as SGHAT and CDR2 as FQNNGV. There are 13 residues in the CDR3. Losses at the gene ends were 3 bases for V and 5 bases for J; bases not matched to a gene: 4. The CDR3 reads CASSFWLADEQYF. The DNA for the CDR3 is TGTGCCAGCAGCTTTTGGCTAGCGGACGAGCAGTACTTC.

The chain combines TRBV4-1 with TRBJ2-3; the D gene is possibly TRBD1 (5 bases). CDR3 size: 19 residues. Germline CDR1 is MGHRA and CDR2 is YSYEKL. Between the trimmed V and J ends, which lost 2 bases and 1 base, there was a span of 22 bases. The CDR3 is CASSQPRRVTDLRTDTQYF. The CDR3 DNA sequence: TGCGCCAGCAGCCAACCTCGAAGGGTGACAGATCTACGCACAGATACGCAGTATTTT.

This clonotype was observed a few times. The chain combines TRBV5-6 with TRBJ2-3; 7 positions agree with TRBD1. J lost 2 bases, V lost 4 bases, and 10 bases had no gene match. The length of the CDR3 is 16 residues. The germline V gene encodes CDR1 SGHDT and CDR2 YYEEEE. The DNA for the CDR3 is TGTGCCAGCAGCCTCGGGACAGTTTCTTTCACAGATACGCAGTATTTT. This gives the protein CASSLGTVSFTDTQYF.

V is TRBV25-1 and J is TRBJ1-4, with 11 positions matching TRBD1. Germline trimming cut 8 bases from V and 5 bases from J; bases unmatched to any gene: 4. CDR1 and CDR2 (germline): MGHDK, SYGVNS. The CDR3 loop spans 14 amino acids. Here the CDR3 DNA reads TGTGCCAGCGGTGGGACAGGGGGAAATGAAAAACTGTTTTTT. Its translation: CASGGTGGNEKLFF.